A single sample is the source of the 29 T cell receptor beta chains below, sequenced in a study of tumor-infiltrating lymphocytes in primary liver carcinoma. Extraction of RNA together with DNA used about 17-30 mg of unsorted bulk tissue. The template, approximately 500 ng total RNA, yielded TCR beta cDNA made with a constant-region primer. Three nested multiplex PCR rounds of slightly modified ARM-PCR generated TCR beta libraries. A C-beta reverse primer and TRBV1-TRBV30 forward primers served in each of the first two PCR rounds, at around 10 cycles apiece. TCRdb re-analysed the multiplex PCR reads in MiXCR, keeping a single row per CDR3 protein. The sample lists more than 95,000 distinct CDR3 sequences, roughly 80% occurring once. The sample taken for sequencing was liver tumor tissue from sampling region 3. Subset here: tumor region T3, left-lateral pole. These receptor sequences come from a man aged 35 to 55 with primary liver carcinoma and hepatitis B virus infection.

On this clonotype: A single base separates this from a much larger clone, so it may be a read error. The rearrangement links TRBV30 to TRBJ2-1, with D perhaps TRBD2 (7 bases). The CDR3 loop spans 14 amino acids. The V gene's germline CDR1 is GTSNPN and CDR2 SVGIG (reference sequence). Here the CDR3 reads CTCGRRGGTSEQFF. In DNA form, the CDR3 reads TGTACCTGCGGCCGGAGGGGGGGCACAAGTGAGCAGTTCTTC.

Details on this clonotype: This likely comes from a read error, as the CDR3 has no conserved phenylalanine or tryptophan at its end. The chain carries TRBV6-1 and TRBJ2-4; no definite D call. CDR1 MNHNS and CDR2 SASEGT come from the germline V gene. V dropped 4 bases and J dropped 1 base, with 14 bases sitting between them. The CDR3 extends over 16 amino acids. The CDR3 DNA follows: TGTGCCAGCAGTGCCACAGTGGGGTTCGCCAAAAACATTCAGTACATC. Its protein is CASSATVGFAKNIQYI.

This clonotype appeared a single time. As the CDR3 is not closed by the conserved phenylalanine or tryptophan, this likely results from a read error. This sequence joins TRBV28 and TRBJ2-5, with 7 bases fitting TRBD1. The CDR3 loop spans 14 amino acids. CDR1 is MDHEN and CDR2 is SYDVKM in the germline V gene. The junction had 9 bases not matched to a gene; V was cut back by 7 bases and J by 4 bases. The DNA of the CDR3 is TGTGCCAGCACGCCGGACAGGATGGTAGAGACCCAGTACTTG. Its protein is CASTPDRMVETQYL.

The V gene is TRBV4-3, the J gene TRBJ1-6; TRBD1 might be the D (5 bases). The CDR3 totals 16 residues. V was trimmed by 5 bases and J by 15 bases, leaving 26 bases between them. From germline, CDR1 is LGHNA and CDR2 YSLEER. The DNA of the CDR3 is TGCGCCAGCAGCTCCTGGGACTGGGGAAGGAATCCACTCCTCCACTTT. This gives the protein CASSSWDWGRNPLLHF.

This rearrangement joins TRBV10-3 to TRBJ2-3; TRBD2 matches at 14 bases. CDR3 length: 19 residues. Trimming cost V 4 bases and J 13 bases; bases outside gene matches: 22. Germline CDR1 is ENHRY and CDR2 is SYGVKD. The chain's CDR3 is CAISVIGLAGGSGTDTKYF. The CDR3 DNA sequence: TGTGCCATCAGTGTAATTGGACTAGCGGGAGGAAGTGGCACAGATACTAAGTATTTT.

The J gene is TRBJ2-1, the V gene TRBV5-1, with 9 nucleotides matching TRBD2. V was pared by 1 base and J by 6 bases, with 8 bases of the junction left unmatched. Germline values: CDR1 SGHRS, CDR2 YFSETQ. CDR3 length: 16 amino acids. CDR3 in DNA: TGCGCCAGCAGCTTGACTTTAGCGGGGGACGGCAATGAGCAGTTCTTC. It is translated as CASSLTLAGDGNEQFF.

The CDR3 sequence is CASSFDWIVGDTQYF. The CDR3 bases are TGTGCCAGCAGTTTCGACTGGATTGTTGGGGATACGCAGTATTTT. The chain carries TRBV12-3 or TRBV12-4 and TRBJ2-3; unclear D gene. The CDR3 contains 15 residues. V was cut by 3 bases and J by 6 bases, with 16 bases left in between.

The genes are TRBV7-9 and TRBJ2-5; D possibly corresponds to TRBD2 (6 bases). The CDR3 has 12 residues. V was shortened by 9 bases and J by 5 bases, with 13 bases between the two germline ends. From germline, CDR1 is SEHNR and CDR2 FQNEAQ (reference sequence). The CDR3 protein is CARNQEGETQYF. The CDR3 nucleotides read TGTGCCAGGAACCAGGAGGGGGAGACCCAGTACTTC.

Notes on this clonotype: At one of its ends the junction is not consistent with the germline gene, which may arise from a read error. DNA for the CDR3: TGTGTCAGCAGTTCCCGGACAGGAGGCAGAACTGAAGCTTTCTTT. Its translation is CVSSSRTGGRTEAFF. The V gene is TRBV12-3 or TRBV12-4, the J gene TRBJ1-1; 7 positions match TRBD1. The CDR3 extends over 15 amino acids.

With respect to this clonotype: A read error may produce the germline difference seen at one junction end. The rearrangement uses TRBV29-1 and TRBJ1-5, with 7 bases that match TRBD1. CDR1 and CDR2 from the germline V gene are SQVTM and ANQGSEA. This CDR3 has 13 residues. The CDR3 region is CSDGGTANQPQHF. As DNA, the CDR3 is TGTAGCGATGGCGGGACAGCTAATCAGCCCCAGCATTTT.

On this clonotype: The junction shows a germline mismatch at one end, possibly a read error. The genes are TRBV5-4 and TRBJ1-1; weak D call: TRBD1 (5 bases). CDR3 length: 17 residues. Germline V lookup: CDR1 SGHNT, CDR2 YYREEE (reference sequence). The CDR3 coding sequence is TGTGCCAGAAGCTGGGGGGTGTCGGGACGCCTGAACACTGAAGCTTTCTTT. It is translated as CARSWGVSGRLNTEAFF.

This clonotype was found a few times. A read error may explain this, as a much larger clone is one base away. As the CDR3 is not closed by the conserved phenylalanine or tryptophan, this likely results from a read error. The chain has TRBV2 and TRBJ1-5; no definite D call. V shed 3 bases and J shed 4 bases, with 7 bases lying between them. The CDR3 extends over 13 amino acids. CDR1 and CDR2 from the germline V gene are SNHLY and FYNNEI. CDR3 sequence reads: CASSEDLNQPQHL. The CDR3 bases are TGTGCCAGCAGTGAGGACCTAAATCAGCCCCAGCATCTT.

The J gene is TRBJ1-2, the V gene TRBV4-1, with unresolved D. Trimming cost V 0 bases and J 4 bases, with 27 bases left between them. The CDR3 consists of 20 residues. The germline V gene has CDR1 MGHRA and CDR2 YSYEKL. The CDR3 nucleotides read TGCGCCAGCAGCCAAGAGAGGTACCCCCCCGCTGCCCATCCTACCTATGGCTACACCTTC. This translates into CASSQERYPPAAHPTYGYTF.

In its sample, this clonotype was seen once. The junction departs from germline at one end; a sequencing error may be responsible. The rearrangement joins TRBV5-4 to TRBJ2-1; the D is unclear. CDR3 length: 13 residues. Germline loops: CDR1 SGHNT, CDR2 YYREEE (reference sequence). CDR3 DNA sequence: TGTGCCAGCAGCTTCCCCACAAACAATGAGCAGTTATTC. Its protein product is CASSFPTNNEQLF.

The chain employs TRBV6-5 and TRBJ1-2, with no clear D. V was cut by 7 bases and J by 12 bases, with 15 bases left in between. Germline loops: CDR1 MNHEY, CDR2 SVGAGI. CDR3 size: 11 residues. CDR3 residues: CASTDVRGNTF. In DNA form, the CDR3 reads TGTGCCAGCACAGATGTGAGAGGCAACACCTTC.

A word on this clonotype: Relative to the germline gene, one junction end is altered; a read error may explain this. The V call is TRBV5-6, the J call TRBJ2-6, with a possible D match to TRBD2 (5 bases). The CDR3 loop spans 16 amino acids. Germline CDR1 and CDR2: SGHDT and YYEEEE. The CDR3 sequence is CSSNTYTGSGANVLTF. The CDR3 coding sequence is TGTTCCAGCAACACATACACGGGGTCTGGGGCCAACGTCCTGACTTTC.

Points on this clonotype: At one end, the junction sequence differs from germline, possibly due to a read error. The chain uses TRBV6-2 or TRBV6-3 and TRBJ2-7; D ambiguous. The CDR3 runs to 16 residues. Germline assignment: CDR1 MNHEY and CDR2 SVGEGT. Here the CDR3 reads CVSSSGRSRSSYVQYF. The CDR3 region has the DNA TGTGTCAGCAGTAGTGGGCGGAGCCGCAGCTCCTACGTGCAGTACTTC.

On this clonotype itself: In this CDR3 the conserved last residue, phenylalanine or tryptophan, is missing, so a read error is likely. The rearrangement links TRBV6-2 or TRBV6-3 to TRBJ2-5; D not certain. The germline V gene encodes CDR1 MNHEY and CDR2 SVGEGT. The CDR3 spans 11 residues. CDR3 bases: TGTGCCAGCAGTCATAAAGAGACTCAGTACCTC. Protein: CASSHKETQYL.

In the case of this clonotype: One end of the junction fails to match germline, which may point to a read error. The V call is TRBV29-1, the J call TRBJ2-3; D gene unclear. Looked up from germline, CDR1 is SQVTM and CDR2 is ANQGSEA. The CDR3 consists of 14 residues. The CDR3 sequence: CSVKGRTPTDTQCF. The CDR3 coding sequence is TGCAGTGTAAAGGGTAGAACCCCCACAGATACGCAGTGTTTT.

Concerning this clonotype: This likely comes from a read error, as the CDR3 has no conserved phenylalanine or tryptophan at its end. V is TRBV6-2 or TRBV6-3 and J is TRBJ2-7; D is unresolved. V lost 2 bases, J lost 3 bases, and 8 bases lay in between. Germline CDR1 is MNHEY and CDR2 is SVGEGT. The CDR3 is 13 residues long. DNA of the CDR3: TGTGCCAGCAGTTACGAGGTTCTCTACGAGCAGTACTAC. Its translation: CASSYEVLYEQYY.

The chain combines TRBV7-8 with TRBJ2-3, with 14 bases identical to TRBD2. Per germline, CDR1 SGHVS and CDR2 FQNEAQ. CDR3 length: 15 residues. For the CDR3, the DNA is TGTACCACCAGCTTGGGACTAGCGGGAGTGAATACGCAGTATTTT. Its protein is CTTSLGLAGVNTQYF.

Note on this clonotype: Sequence at one end of the junction differs from germline and may be a read error. The genes are TRBV29-1 and TRBJ2-2, with 7 bases identical to TRBD1. The CDR3 runs to 14 residues. Germline V lookup: CDR1 SQVTM, CDR2 ANQGSEA. CDR3 residues: CSGATGSSTGDLFF. The CDR3, as DNA: TGCAGCGGTGCGACAGGCAGTAGCACAGGGGATCTGTTTTTT.

About this clonotype itself: At one end, the junction sequence differs from germline, possibly due to a read error. The J gene is TRBJ2-2, the V gene TRBV28, with a weak D call TRBD2 (5 bases). There are 15 residues in the CDR3. Germline CDR1 is MDHEN and CDR2 is SYDVKM. The CDR3 sequence: CASTSVEGRSEELFF. In nucleotides, the CDR3 is TGTGCCAGCACTTCAGTCGAGGGCCGATCCGAGGAGCTGTTTTTC.

For this clonotype: The junction departs from the called germline gene at one end, perhaps through a read error. J is TRBJ1-1 and V is TRBV5-5; 11 bases match TRBD1. Germline V gene sequence: CDR1 SGHKS, CDR2 YYEKEE (reference sequence). This CDR3 region has 15 residues. CDR3 DNA sequence: TGTGCCAGCGGCTTGTTCGGGACAGGGGGTACCGAAGCTTTCTTT. Translation: CASGLFGTGGTEAFF.

The genes are TRBV11-2 and TRBJ2-7, with 9 bases that match TRBD2. CDR3 length: 15 residues. Germline lookup yields CDR1 SGHAT and CDR2 FQNNGV. V shed 4 bases, J shed 13 bases, and the junction held 17 bases outside the gene matches. CDR3 in amino acids: CASSSLAGASLEEYF. CDR3 coding DNA: TGTGCCAGCAGCTCGTTAGCGGGAGCGAGCCTCGAGGAATACTTC.

To note about this clonotype: It may be a read error: a sequence one base away is much more abundant. CDR3: CASSLQKSTEAFF. The CDR3 coding sequence is TGTGCCAGCAGCTTACAGAAGAGCACTGAAGCTTTCTTT. The rearrangement links TRBV7-3 to TRBJ1-1; D gene unclear. From germline, CDR1 is SGHTA and CDR2 FQGTGA. V shed 2 bases and J shed 4 bases, with 8 bases lying between them. The CDR3 has 13 residues. The entire variable domain, with the rest obtained from reference TRBV7-3 and TRBJ1-1, is as follows: GAGVSQTPSNKVTEKGKYVELRCDPISGHTALYWYRQSLGQGPEFLIYFQGTGAADDSGLPNDRFFAVRPEGSVSTLKIQRTERGDSAVYLCASSLQKSTEAFFGQGTRLTVV.

The gene calls are TRBV29-1 and TRBJ2-2; 12 nucleotides match TRBD2. With 8 bases clipped from V and 5 bases from J, the junction kept 9 bases outside the gene matches. From germline, CDR1 is SQVTM and CDR2 ANQGSEA. CDR3 length: 15 residues. The CDR3 sequence: CSTAETSGRTGELFF. CDR3 nucleotide sequence: TGCAGCACGGCCGAGACTAGCGGGAGAACCGGGGAGCTGTTTTTT.

Remarks on this clonotype: A read error is likely, as this CDR3 ends without the conserved phenylalanine or tryptophan. It is unclear where the CDR3 begins or ends on the DNA, so no DNA is shown, and the CDR3 is as TCRdb lists it. The chain recombines TRBV29-1 with TRBJ2-3; the table gives TRBD2 as D, unverified against the DNA. In germline, CDR1 is SQVTM, CDR2 ANQGSEA. The CDR3 is 15 amino acids long, termini counted. CDR3 sequence reads: CSVEKAGVRTDTQYS.

In regard to this clonotype: A much larger clone differs from this one at a single base, so this may be a read error. The conserved phenylalanine or tryptophan normally closing the CDR3 is absent here, so this likely arose from a read error. The chain carries TRBV28 and TRBJ2-7; weak D call: TRBD1 (5 bases). The germline V and J ends were trimmed by 5 bases and 3 bases, with 14 bases remaining between them. Germline loops: CDR1 MDHEN, CDR2 SYDVKM. This CDR3 is built from 14 residues. This CDR3 is CASSPLLGDYEQYY. The CDR3 DNA sequence: TGTGCCAGCAGTCCCCTATTAGGGGACTACGAGCAGTACTAC.